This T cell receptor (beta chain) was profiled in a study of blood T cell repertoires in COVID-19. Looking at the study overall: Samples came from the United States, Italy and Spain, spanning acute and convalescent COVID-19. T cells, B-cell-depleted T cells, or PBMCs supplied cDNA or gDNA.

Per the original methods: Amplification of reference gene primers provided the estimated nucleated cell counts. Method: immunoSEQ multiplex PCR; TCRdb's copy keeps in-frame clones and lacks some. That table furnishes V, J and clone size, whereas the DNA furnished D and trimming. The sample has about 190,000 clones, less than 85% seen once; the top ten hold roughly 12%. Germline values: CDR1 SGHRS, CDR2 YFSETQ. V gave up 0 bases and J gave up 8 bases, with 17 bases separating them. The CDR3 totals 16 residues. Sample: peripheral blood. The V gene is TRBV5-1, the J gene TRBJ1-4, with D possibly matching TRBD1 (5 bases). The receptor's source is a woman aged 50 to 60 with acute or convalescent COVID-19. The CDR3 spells CASSLGQGQGREKLFF. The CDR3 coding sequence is TGCGCCAGCAGCTTGGGCCAAGGGCAGGGTAGGGAAAAACTGTTTTTT.